These T cell receptor beta chains were read from a single sample in a study of TIL therapy for anti-PD-1-resistant metastatic lung cancer. The protocol was immunoSEQ multiplex PCR, while the TCRdb copy is restricted to in-frame clones and leaves out a portion. The top ten hold 2% to 2.5% of the sample, which has 15,000 to 20,000 clones, 83% seen once. The sample was blood, taken at baseline. The receptors stem from a person aged 30 to 80 with non-small cell lung cancer. The CDR3 runs from the conserved cysteine through the conserved F or W. The D gene is left open where the match is weak. Clone size is shown for a subset of rows, as once, few, many or a class of expanded clone.

cdr3_nt	cdr3_aa	v_call	j_call	d_call	clone_size
TGTGCCAGCAGCTTGATAAGACAGGGTTCCTACGAGCAGTACTTC	CASSLIRQGSYEQYF	TRBV11-2	TRBJ2-7	TRBD1	-
TGTGCCAGCAGTGATTTGGACACCGCCTTGAATGAGCAGTTCTTC	CASSDLDTALNEQFF	TRBV2	TRBJ2-1	-	-
TGTGCCAGCAGTGGGGACAATTCCCCGCAGTATTTT	CASSGDNSPQYF	TRBV6-1	TRBJ2-3	-	-
TGTGCCAGCAGCCCTTGGCATACTACCTACGAGCAGTACTTC	CASSPWHTTYEQYF	TRBV7-2	TRBJ2-7	-	-
TGTGCCAGCAGCGGGGGCCCGGGGGCGGGATATGGCTACACCTTC	CASSGGPGAGYGYTF	TRBV9	TRBJ1-2	-	-
TGTGCCAGCAGTTACGAGCAGGCCAGCACAGATACGCAGTATTTT	CASSYEQASTDTQYF	TRBV6-6	TRBJ2-3	-	-
TGTGCCAGCAGCTTGAAAGGGGGCTACACCTTC	CASSLKGGYTF	TRBV5-4	TRBJ1-2	-	-
TGTGCCAGCAGCTACACAGGAGACTATGGCTACACCTTC	CASSYTGDYGYTF	TRBV7-9	TRBJ1-2	-	-
TGTGCCAGCAGTGGGATGATGGATGAGCAGTTCTTC	CASSGMMDEQFF	TRBV2	TRBJ2-1	-	few
TGCGCCAGCAGCCAAGAAAGCAGACCAGTGTCTGGGGCCAACGTCCTGACTTTC	CASSQESRPVSGANVLTF	TRBV4-1	TRBJ2-6	-	-
TGTGCCAGCAGTGACACAACAGGACACAGCAATCAGCCCCAGCATTTT	CASSDTTGHSNQPQHF	TRBV2	TRBJ1-5	-	-
TGCGCCAGCAGTTACCCCGGGCGCGGGGAAGAGACCCAGTACTTC	CASSYPGRGEETQYF	TRBV10-2	TRBJ2-5	-	-
TGTGCCAGCAGTTTATTTAGCTCGGGGGGGCCTACAGATACGCAGTATTTT	CASSLFSSGGPTDTQYF	TRBV28	TRBJ2-3	TRBD2	-